The next 22 T cell receptor beta chains were all read from a single sample in a study of blood T cells in healthy people across ages. Using a J-beta primer mix together with a sample-barcoded 5' primer, a second PCR was run for roughly 7 to 11 cycles. One entry per CDR3 protein, called by TCRdb with MiXCR from the 5' RACE reads. The table includes over a million distinct CDR3 sequences, 59% detected once. Sequenced sample: blood. These TCRs come from a young man in good health.

The rearrangement joins TRBV2 to TRBJ1-1; TRBD1 matches at 10 bases. The junction had 5 bases not matched to a gene; V was cut back by 4 bases and J by 12 bases. This CDR3 spans 12 amino acids. CDR1 and CDR2 (germline): SNHLY, FYNNEI. CDR3 protein: CASSVPGQGTFF. For the CDR3, the DNA is TGTGCCAGCAGTGTCCCGGGACAGGGGACTTTCTTT.

On this clonotype: At one end, the junction sequence differs from germline, possibly due to a read error. The V gene is TRBV29-1, the J gene TRBJ2-5; TRBD1 is a possible D gene (5 bases). The CDR3 is 13 residues long. Germline V gene data show CDR1 as SQVTM and CDR2 as ANQGSEA. The chain's CDR3 is CSAEDRTQETQYF. CDR3 sequence (DNA): TGCAGCGCTGAAGATAGGACACAAGAGACCCAGTACTTC.

The rearrangement joins TRBV19 to TRBJ2-7, with D perhaps TRBD1 (6 bases). V was clipped by 3 bases and J by 5 bases, with 14 bases between them. The CDR3 loop spans 14 amino acids. Germline V gene sequence: CDR1 LNHDA, CDR2 SQIVND (reference sequence). CDR3 bases: TGTGCCAGTAGTATCGTAACAGGGATGGACGAGCAGTACTTC. Amino acids: CASSIVTGMDEQYF. The whole variable domain, remainder taken from reference TRBV19 and TRBJ2-7, is DGGITQSPKYLFRKEGQNVTLSCEQNLNHDAMYWYRQDPGQGLRLIYYSQIVNDFQKGDIAEGYSVSREKKESFPLTVTSAQKNPTAFYLCASSIVTGMDEQYFGPGTRLTVT.

This chain joins TRBV7-9 and TRBJ2-3; maybe TRBD2 (5 bases). Germline V gene data show CDR1 as SEHNR and CDR2 as FQNEAQ (reference sequence). CDR3 length: 12 residues. V lost 9 bases and J lost 5, with 12 bases in between. CDR3 region: CASLAFGDTQYF. The CDR3 DNA follows: TGTGCCAGTCTAGCTTTTGGAGATACGCAGTATTTT.

In regard to this clonotype: Germline and junction disagree at one end, which may indicate a read error. This chain uses TRBV5-6 with TRBJ2-3, with TRBD2 identical over 14 bases. The CDR3 is 16 residues long. Looked up from germline, CDR1 is SGHDT and CDR2 is YYEEEE. The CDR3 loop is CASSPGLAGDTDTQSF. For the CDR3, the DNA is TGTGCCAGCAGCCCGGGACTAGCGGGGGACACAGATACGCAGTCTTTT. The full variable domain, completed using reference TRBV5-6 and TRBJ2-3, is DAGVTQSPTHLIKTRGQQVTLRCSPKSGHDTVSWYQQALGQGPQFIFQYYEEEERQRGNFPDRFSGHQFPNYSSELNVNALLLGDSALYLCASSPGLAGDTDTQSFGPGTRLTVL.

The chain has TRBV20-1 and TRBJ2-5; 7 nucleotides line up with TRBD2. V was pared by 6 bases and J by 5 bases, with 15 bases of the junction left unmatched. Germline V gene data show CDR1 as DFQATT and CDR2 as SNEGSKA (reference sequence). This CDR3 is 15 amino acids long. CDR3 coding DNA: TGCAGTGCGGCTAGCCTAGCGGAGGCGGTGGAGACCCAGTACTTC. It encodes CSAASLAEAVETQYF.

The CDR3 DNA reads as TGTGCCAGCAGCTATGGCGGGAGTGAGCAGTTCTTC. It is translated as CASSYGGSEQFF. The chain couples TRBV4-2 to TRBJ2-1; TRBD2 matches at 7 bases. The CDR3 contains 12 residues. Germline values: CDR1 LGHNA, CDR2 YNFKEQ. The ends lost 5 bases at V and 9 bases at J; junction bases unmatched: 4.

The chain uses TRBV27 and TRBJ2-7; tentative D call: TRBD1 (5 bases). The J call may be faulty, since TRBJ2-5 better matches the DNA end. The CDR3 loop spans 15 amino acids. Germline V CDR1 and CDR2: MNHEY, SMNVEV (reference sequence). CDR3 residues: CASSKRASKGETQYF. The CDR3 DNA follows: TGTGCCAGCAGCAAACGGGCTTCTAAGGGGGAGACCCAGTACTTC.

This clonotype has just a few counts. In DNA, the CDR3 is TGTGCCAGCAGTCATGACAGGGGCCTCTACGAGCAGTACTTC. Protein sequence: CASSHDRGLYEQYF. The V call is TRBV27, the J call TRBJ2-7, with 8 bases aligning to TRBD1. Germline V gene data show CDR1 as MNHEY and CDR2 as SMNVEV (reference sequence). This CDR3 contains 14 residues. V lost 5 bases to trimming and J lost 3 bases; unmatched junction nucleotides: 6.

This clonotype came up a few times. The CDR3 region has the DNA TGTGCCAGCAGTGGACCAGTGGGGGAGCGAGTCAATGAGCAGTTCTTC. This gives the protein CASSGPVGERVNEQFF. The rearrangement joins TRBV6-2 or TRBV6-3 to TRBJ2-1; D possibly matches TRBD1 or TRBD2 (5 bases each). V was cut by 5 bases and J by 6 bases, with 20 bases left in between. Germline V lookup: CDR1 MNHEY, CDR2 SVGEGT. The CDR3 covers 16 residues.

The rearrangement links TRBV14 to TRBJ1-2; tentatively, D is TRBD1 (5 bases). The CDR3 is 15 amino acids. CDR1 is SGHDN, CDR2 FVKESK, per germline. Between the trimmed V and J ends, which lost 0 bases and 4 bases, there was a span of 12 bases. The CDR3 sequence is CASSQDRRGFYGYTF. CDR3 DNA sequence: TGTGCCAGCAGCCAAGACCGACGGGGCTTCTATGGCTACACCTTC. Combining the CDR3 with reference TRBV14 and TRBJ1-2 gives the whole variable domain EAGVTQFPSHSVIEKGQTVTLRCDPISGHDNLYWYRRVMGKEIKFLLHFVKESKQDESGMPNNRFLAERTGGTYSTLKVQPAELEDSGVYFCASSQDRRGFYGYTFGSGTRLTVV.

The table lists this clonotype with a few counts. The genes are TRBV20-1 and TRBJ1-6; a possible D gene is TRBD1 (6 bases). V lost 0 bases and J 13 bases, leaving 19 bases between the germline ends. CDR3 length: 15 residues. The germline V gene has CDR1 DFQATT and CDR2 SNEGSKA (reference sequence). CDR3 DNA: TGCAGTGCTAGAGATCGCGCCAGGGGCCTAAGTCCCCTCCACTTT. As protein: CSARDRARGLSPLHF.

The table lists this clonotype with a count of one. J is TRBJ1-1 and V is TRBV6-2 or TRBV6-3; no clear D gene. CDR3 size: 16 residues. The germline gives CDR1 MNHEY, CDR2 SVGEGT. V dropped 6 bases and J dropped 2 bases, with 19 bases sitting between them. CDR3 nucleotide sequence: TGTGCCAGCAGCCCTGTCGGATGGGGAGGAAACACTGAAGCTTTCTTT. It translates to CASSPVGWGGNTEAFF.

Note on this clonotype: The conserved final phenylalanine or tryptophan is absent from the CDR3, which likely points to a read error. The chain links TRBV27 to TRBJ2-1; D tentatively reads TRBD1 or TRBD2 (6 bases each). V gave up 2 bases and J gave up 3 bases, with 14 bases separating them. The germline V gene encodes CDR1 MNHEY and CDR2 SMNVEV (reference sequence). The CDR3 extends over 16 amino acids. In DNA form, the CDR3 reads TGTGCCAGCAGTTTAGTCCCAGGGGAGGACTACAATGAGCAGTTCTTG. It yields the protein CASSLVPGEDYNEQFL.

This clonotype was recorded only once. The genes are TRBV28 and TRBJ2-7, with 9 bases aligning to TRBD1. The ends lost 7 bases at V and 4 bases at J; junction bases unmatched: 11. Germline loops: CDR1 MDHEN, CDR2 SYDVKM. The CDR3 loop spans 15 amino acids. CDR3 loop: CASKEPGQGDYEQYF. CDR3 nucleotide sequence: TGTGCCAGCAAGGAGCCGGGACAGGGTGATTACGAGCAGTACTTC.

This clonotype was picked up a small number of times. The genes are TRBV11-2 and TRBJ1-2; 7 bases line up with TRBD1. CDR1 and CDR2 (germline): SGHAT, FQNNGV. Trimming cost V 4 bases and J 5 bases; bases outside gene matches: 31. The CDR3 is made up of 22 amino acids. CDR3 residues: CASSSLPSWTGRGPRVDYGYTF. The CDR3 region has the DNA TGTGCCAGCAGCTCCCTTCCCTCCTGGACAGGTAGAGGTCCTAGAGTGGATTATGGCTACACCTTC. Supplemented by reference TRBV11-2 and TRBJ1-2, the full variable domain reads EAGVAQSPRYKIIEKRQSVAFWCNPISGHATLYWYQQILGQGPKLLIQFQNNGVVDDSQLPKDRFSAERLKGVDSTLKIQPAKLEDSAVYLCASSSLPSWTGRGPRVDYGYTFGSGTRLTVV.

This CDR3 is CASSQGSATINTGELFF. As DNA, the CDR3 is TGTGCCAGCAGCCAGGGTTCAGCCACTATAAACACCGGGGAGCTGTTTTTT. The V and J genes are TRBV14 and TRBJ2-2, with D hard to call. The CDR3 totals 17 residues. Trimming removed 3 bases from V and 2 bases from J, with 16 bases in between. Germline loops: CDR1 SGHDN, CDR2 FVKESK.

The chain employs TRBV7-2 and TRBJ2-5; D is possibly TRBD1 or TRBD2 (5 bases each). The V gene lost 6 bases and the J gene lost 4 bases, with 15 bases spanning the gap. CDR3 length equals 14 residues. CDR1 is SGHTA and CDR2 is FQGNSA in the germline V gene. The CDR3 is CASRYAPGRETQYF. CDR3 nucleotide sequence: TGTGCCAGCAGATATGCCCCAGGGAGAGAGACCCAGTACTTC.

This chain connects TRBV5-5 to TRBJ2-7, with 7 bases aligning to TRBD1. Germline CDR1 is SGHKS and CDR2 is YYEKEE (reference sequence). The CDR3 contains 11 residues. J lost 5 bases, V lost 5 bases, and 1 base had no gene match. The CDR3 coding sequence is TGTGCCAGCAGGACAGGGCACGAGCAGTACTTC. Its translation: CASRTGHEQYF.

V gene TRBV7-6 combines with J gene TRBJ1-4, with a possible D match to TRBD1 (6 bases). V lost 3 bases and J lost 0, with 14 bases in between. The length of the CDR3 is 17 residues. Per the germline V gene, CDR1 is SGHVS and CDR2 is FNYEAQ. The CDR3 loop is CASSFQGLRATNEKLFF. The CDR3 DNA is TGTGCCAGCAGCTTTCAGGGGCTTAGGGCAACTAATGAAAAACTGTTTTTT.

The chain links TRBV30 to TRBJ2-7; D is perhaps TRBD1 (5 bases). In germline, CDR1 is GTSNPN, CDR2 SVGIG (reference sequence). This CDR3 is 14 amino acids long. V was pared by 2 bases and J by 1 base, with 12 bases between. The CDR3 protein is CAWSSGFLSYEQYF. The CDR3 nucleotides read TGTGCCTGGAGTTCAGGGTTCCTGTCCTACGAGCAGTACTTC.

Concerning this clonotype: A junction boundary mismatches the germline segment, possibly from a read error. The genes are TRBV15 and TRBJ2-1, with D perhaps matching TRBD2 (7 bases). CDR1 is LNHNV, CDR2 YYDKDF, per germline (reference sequence). CDR3 length equals 15 residues. CDR3 sequence (DNA): TGTGCCACCAGAAGAGATAGGGGGGGACACAATGAGCAGTTCTTC. Its protein is CATRRDRGGHNEQFF.